This is a list of T cell receptor beta chains from one sample in a study of blood T cell repertoires in COVID-19. Assay used: immunoSEQ multiplex PCR; TCRdb lists only in-frame clones, some missing. The sample lists 60,000 to 70,000 clones, about 90% seen once, with 10% to 15% in the top ten. Sequencing input: peripheral blood. These receptors were obtained from a human donor with active COVID-19. The donor label of this sample is uncertain. CDR3s include the opening cysteine and the closing phenylalanine or tryptophan. The D gene is left open where the match is weak. Clone size, where shown, is once, few, many, or a class for clones that have expanded.

.,TRBV16,TRBJ2-1,TRBD2,CASSKGLADNEQFF,TGTGCCAGCAGCAAGGGACTAGCGGACAATGAGCAGTTCTTC
.,TRBV11-3,TRBJ2-3,.,CASSLSFSSTDTQYF,TGTGCCAGCAGCTTATCCTTTTCTAGCACAGATACGCAGTATTTT
once,TRBV6-5,TRBJ1-5,.,CASSPRVEEPQHF,TGTGCCAGCAGTCCGAGGGTAGAAGAGCCCCAGCATTTT
few,TRBV29-1,TRBJ2-1,TRBD2,CSVVSGRAVLSDEQFF,TGCAGCGTTGTATCCGGGAGGGCCGTTTTGAGCGATGAGCAGTTCTTC
.,TRBV4-3,TRBJ1-2,.,CASSQAHRTDRGYTF,TGCGCCAGCAGCCAAGCTCACAGAACAGATCGTGGCTACACCTTC
once,TRBV28,TRBJ1-6,.,CASSFFSSYNSPLHF,TGTGCCAGCAGTTTTTTCAGCTCCTATAATTCACCCCTCCACTTT
.,TRBV28,TRBJ2-1,TRBD2,CASSLPRLAGGSYNEQFF,TGTGCCAGCAGCCTCCCCCGACTAGCGGGAGGTTCCTACAATGAGCAGTTCTTC
.,TRBV19,TRBJ1-5,TRBD1,CASRRGTGGRQPQHF,TGTGCCAGCCGAAGGGGGACAGGGGGCAGGCAGCCCCAGCATTTT
.,TRBV27,TRBJ2-1,TRBD2,CASRYLTSGPSEQFF,TGTGCCAGCAGATACCTAACTAGCGGGCCCAGTGAGCAGTTCTTC
.,TRBV5-1,TRBJ2-5,TRBD1,CASSFTVTGNQETQYF,TGCGCCAGCAGCTTTACAGTGACAGGGAACCAAGAGACCCAGTACTTC
.,TRBV6-4,TRBJ2-2,.,CASTRSPGTGELFF,TGTGCCAGCACCCGAAGTCCAGGGACCGGGGAGCTGTTTTTT
.,TRBV10-2,TRBJ1-5,TRBD1,CASRGQGNNQPQHF,TGCGCCAGCCGCGGACAGGGGAACAATCAGCCCCAGCATTTT
.,TRBV21-1,TRBJ2-5,.,CASSKRRGQVSETQYF,TGTGCCAGCAGCAAGCGGAGGGGGCAGGTCTCAGAGACCCAGTACTTC
.,TRBV24-1,TRBJ2-3,.,CATSDLGTGGDTQYF,TGTGCCACCAGTGATTTGGGGACTGGGGGAGATACGCAGTATTTT
.,TRBV30,TRBJ1-2,.,CAWTGVVWDYGYTF,TGTGCCTGGACAGGGGTGGTATGGGACTATGGCTACACCTTC
.,TRBV28,TRBJ2-3,TRBD1,CASSSSGQGPDTQYF,TGTGCCAGCAGTTCCTCTGGACAGGGACCAGATACGCAGTATTTT
few,TRBV12-3/TRBV12-4,TRBJ1-4,.,CASSPRGDEKLFF,TGTGCCAGCAGCCCACGGGGTGATGAAAAACTGTTTTTT